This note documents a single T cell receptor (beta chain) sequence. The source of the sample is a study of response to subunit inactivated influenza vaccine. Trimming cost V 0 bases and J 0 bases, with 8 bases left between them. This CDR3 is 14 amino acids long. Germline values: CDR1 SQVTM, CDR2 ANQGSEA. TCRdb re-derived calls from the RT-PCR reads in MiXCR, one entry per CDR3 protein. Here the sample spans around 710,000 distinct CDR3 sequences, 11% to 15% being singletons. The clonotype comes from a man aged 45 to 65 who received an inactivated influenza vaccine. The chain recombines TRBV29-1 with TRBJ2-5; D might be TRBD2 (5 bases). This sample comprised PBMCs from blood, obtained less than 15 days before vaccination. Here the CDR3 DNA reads TGCAGCGTTGAAGATCTGAGGGACCAAGAGACCCAGTACTTC. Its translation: CSVEDLRDQETQYF.